Listed below are T cell receptor beta chains from one sample, sequenced in a study of T cells in Graves' hyperthyroidism and ophthalmopathy. TCRdb analysed the multiplex PCR reads with MiXCR anew, one entry per CDR3 protein. The table lists 600,000 or so distinct CDR3 sequences, about 14% of them singletons. Sequenced input: blood. The receptors stem from a woman aged 50 to 60 with Graves' ophthalmopathy. The CDR3 runs from the conserved cysteine through the conserved F or W. The order of the fields is V gene, J gene, CDR3 protein.

>TRBV5-8|TRBJ1-2
CASSLGRNSNYGYTF
>TRBV20-1|TRBJ2-7
CSAREREVPYEQYF
>TRBV20-1|TRBJ1-6
CSARAHHGSNSPLHF
>TRBV13|TRBJ2-7
CASSHSHRRLAGIGGYEQYF
>TRBV7-9|TRBJ2-1
CASTPGQGHNEQFF
>TRBV24-1|TRBJ2-1
CATSDPNNEQFF
>TRBV20-1|TRBJ2-1
CSARDPVSGKYNEQFF
>TRBV19|TRBJ2-5
CASSGSLAGGETQYF
>TRBV6-1|TRBJ2-7
CASREGTSGIYEQYF
>TRBV7-9|TRBJ2-5
CASSGRDRAETQYF
>TRBV6-1|TRBJ2-4
CASSRDRGAKNIQYF
>TRBV5-1|TRBJ2-7
CASSFQSTGLGVAYEQYF
>TRBV7-9|TRBJ2-7
CASSFPPGLAGVYEQYF
>TRBV7-9|TRBJ1-1
CASSPRGGIRNTEAFF
>TRBV27|TRBJ1-4
CASSFWGDEKLFF
>TRBV24-1|TRBJ1-1
CATSDGRADTEAFF
>TRBV12-5|TRBJ2-4
CASGPGQGVASGRLAKNIQYF
>TRBV3-1|TRBJ2-5
CASSPWDRGETQYF
>TRBV10-3|TRBJ2-2
CAISEPQDGSSTGELFF
>TRBV7-2|TRBJ2-7
CTSSLRPSGLSSYEQYF
>TRBV7-3|TRBJ1-3
CASSASGRDGNTIYF
>TRBV6-1|TRBJ2-7
CASSYSQGDEQYF
>TRBV30|TRBJ2-7
CAWSVGRAYEQYF
>TRBV20-1|TRBJ2-5
CSARTAPGLAGEETQYF
>TRBV27|TRBJ2-7
CASSSLAMISYEQYF
>TRBV7-6|TRBJ2-7
CASSLEIARTYEQYF
>TRBV20-1|TRBJ2-1
CSARDFLASNYNEQFF
>TRBV18|TRBJ1-1
CASSPQGQMNTEAFF
>TRBV28|TRBJ2-3
CASTLGGAGTDTQYF
>TRBV5-1|TRBJ2-3
CASSDPGQGNTDTQYF
>TRBV18|TRBJ1-2
CASSPSDSLNYGYTF
>TRBV25-1|TRBJ2-5
CASSESSTGHWETQYF
>TRBV7-2|TRBJ2-1
CASSPGGGSGGYEQFF
>TRBV2|TRBJ2-5
CASSDFAGGETQYF
>TRBV6-5|TRBJ2-3
CASSYSITDTQYF
>TRBV6-1|TRBJ1-1
CASSVHRTRNTEAFF
>TRBV10-3|TRBJ2-2
CAIKDSGNTGELFF
>TRBV7-3|TRBJ1-1
CASSLTPSGGEAFF
>TRBV6-2/TRBV6-3|TRBJ1-6
CASSYSTGYSSPPHF
>TRBV5-1|TRBJ2-6
CATGTGSSGANVLTF
>TRBV13|TRBJ2-1
CASSFGGSSYNGQFF
>TRBV20-1|TRBJ2-1
CSSLGGFSYNEQFF
>TRBV2|TRBJ2-3
CASSRTSGRLTDTQYF